The 2 T cell receptor beta chains below were found in one sample sequenced in a study of cytomegalovirus exposure and HLA in healthy donors. PCR primers comprised 60 Vbeta and 13 Jbeta primers. Clones were read by immunoSEQ multiplex PCR, and TCRdb kept only the in-frame ones, dropping some. This sample has approximately 190,000 clones, with around four fifths found just once. The sample was PBMCs. The receptors were gathered from a woman between 50 and 59 years old in good health and CMV-seropositive.

The chain couples TRBV6-5 to TRBJ1-2; no reliable D call. In germline, CDR1 is MNHEY, CDR2 SVGAGI. With 2 bases removed from V and 8 bases from J, the gap between germline ends came to 9 bases. The length of the CDR3 is 12 residues. The CDR3 DNA follows: TGTGCCAGCAGTTACGAAGCCGGGGGCTACACCTTC. Amino acid sequence: CASSYEAGGYTF.

J is TRBJ2-6 and V is TRBV7-6; 8 bases are shared with TRBD1. CDR3 length: 20 amino acids. Germline V gives CDR1 SGHVS, CDR2 FNYEAQ. Trimming cost V 3 bases and J 0 bases; bases outside gene matches: 13. CDR3 DNA: TGTGCCAGCAGCTTCCCACAGACAGGGGAGAAGCCCTCTGGGGCCAACGTCCTGACTTTC. Its translation: CASSFPQTGEKPSGANVLTF.